These T cell receptor beta chains were read from a single sample in a study of cytomegalovirus exposure and HLA in healthy donors. The method was immunoSEQ multiplex PCR; TCRdb's version includes in-frame clones alone and lacks a portion of them. The table shows 150,000 to 200,000 clones, with 75% to 90% occurring only once. The specimen was PBMCs. The receptors were gathered from a boy aged 2-15 years in good health and CMV-seronegative. Both conserved end residues are part of each CDR3. The D gene is left open where the match is weak. Rows may omit the clone size; those that give it use once, few, many or a size class.

TGTGCCAGCAGCTTGGGAGAGGCCCAGTACTTC,CASSLGEAQYF,-,-,TRBV5-6,TRBJ2-5
TGTGCCAGCAGTCTCGACAGGGGGAGAAATCAGCCCCAGCATTTT,CASSLDRGRNQPQHF,-,TRBD1,TRBV28,TRBJ1-5
TGTGCCAGCATAAAACAGGGGGATCAGCCCCAGCATTTT,CASIKQGDQPQHF,-,TRBD1,TRBV28,TRBJ1-5
TGTGCCAGCAGTGACATAGTTGCTAGCGGTTACAATGAGCAGTTCTTC,CASSDIVASGYNEQFF,once,TRBD2,TRBV6-1,TRBJ2-1
TGTGCCAGCACCCTCCGGGGGGGCCGTTCTGAAGCTTTCTTT,CASTLRGGRSEAFF,-,-,TRBV6-5,TRBJ1-1
TGTGCCAGCAGACCGGACAGGGCGGCCAAAAACATTCAGTACTTC,CASRPDRAAKNIQYF,-,TRBD1,TRBV6-5,TRBJ2-4
TGTGCCAGCAACGGACAGGGGGCGCAGGAAGAAGCTTTCTTT,CASNGQGAQEEAFF,-,TRBD1,TRBV7-9,TRBJ1-1
TGCGCCAGCAGTGAGTCCGGGACTAGCGGGGTTCGAGAGCAGTACTTC,CASSESGTSGVREQYF,-,TRBD2,TRBV10-1,TRBJ2-7
TGTTCCAGCAGCTTAGGACAACTGAACACTGAAGCTTTCTTT,CSSSLGQLNTEAFF,-,-,TRBV7-9,TRBJ1-1
TGTGCCAGCAGCTTAACCCGGGACAGAGGCTATGGCTACACCTTC,CASSLTRDRGYGYTF,-,TRBD1,TRBV27,TRBJ1-2
TGTGCCAGCAGACCCCCGGGCGGGGGGAGGGGCGGTTCCTATAATTCACCCCTCCACTTT,CASRPPGGGRGGSYNSPLHF,-,-,TRBV28,TRBJ1-6
TGCGCCAGCAGGTCCCGGGACAGGGGGCTGCTCTATGGCTACACCTTC,CASRSRDRGLLYGYTF,-,TRBD1,TRBV5-1,TRBJ1-2
TGCAGCGTTGAATCGGCAGGGGTTGATCCTGAAGCTTTCTTT,CSVESAGVDPEAFF,-,-,TRBV29-1,TRBJ1-1
TGTGCCAGCAGTCCCCGGAGGTCAGTTAGCAATCAGCCCCAGCATTTT,CASSPRRSVSNQPQHF,-,-,TRBV27,TRBJ1-5
TGTGCCAGCAGCTCGCGGACAGGCAAACATTACAATGAGCAGTTCTTC,CASSSRTGKHYNEQFF,once,TRBD1,TRBV7-8,TRBJ2-1
TGTGCCAGCAGCGTATCGACAGGGGCGGGAACTGAAGCTTTCTTT,CASSVSTGAGTEAFF,-,TRBD1,TRBV9,TRBJ1-1
TGTGCCAGCAGCTTCTCCGGGACTTTTCCCCTCCACTTT,CASSFSGTFPLHF,-,-,TRBV13,TRBJ1-6
TGTGCCAGCAGCTCGCGCCCGACAGATACGCAGTATTTT,CASSSRPTDTQYF,once,-,TRBV7-3,TRBJ2-3
TGTGCCAGCCTTGAGGGGGACTCCTACGAGCAGTACTTC,CASLEGDSYEQYF,-,-,TRBV2,TRBJ2-7